This is a list of T cell receptor beta chains from one sample in a study of long-term antiretroviral therapy in people with HIV. The repertoire was sequenced with immunoSEQ multiplex PCR; TCRdb's copy has only in-frame clones and lacks some. The sample holds around 9,000 clones; around 77% are singletons and the top ten take roughly 13%. The specimen comprised unsorted PBMCs, sampled 0.4 years before starting antiretroviral therapy. The receptors stem from a young man with HIV. Both conserved end residues are part of each CDR3. A D gene is named only where the DNA matches it firmly. A clone size is listed for some rows: how often the clone was seen (once, few, many), or a class if it is expanded.

J gene,D gene,V gene,clone size,CDR3 DNA,CDR3 protein
TRBJ1-2,-,TRBV27,-,TGTGCCAGCAGTTTCCAGGGCCTTGGCAACTATGGCTACACCTTC,CASSFQGLGNYGYTF
TRBJ2-1,TRBD2,TRBV27,-,TGTGCCAGCATCAAAGCCGGGACTACTTACAATGAGCAGTTCTTC,CASIKAGTTYNEQFF
TRBJ1-2,TRBD1,TRBV27,few,TGTGCCAGCAGTAGACAGGGGAATGGCTACACCTTC,CASSRQGNGYTF
TRBJ1-1,-,TRBV5-1,-,TGCGCCAGCAGGGAGGCTCTCTTGAACACTGAAGCTTTCTTT,CASREALLNTEAFF
TRBJ2-2,-,TRBV5-1,-,TGCGCCAGCAGCTTGTCCATGAACACCGGGGAGCTGTTTTTT,CASSLSMNTGELFF
TRBJ2-7,TRBD2,TRBV19,-,TGTGCCAGCCAGACAGCCCCCGGGACTAGCGGGAGGTCCCACGAGCAGTACTTC,CASQTAPGTSGRSHEQYF
TRBJ1-1,-,TRBV10-3,-,TGTGCCATCAGTGAGTCGGGGGCTGAAGCTTTCTTT,CAISESGAEAFF
TRBJ1-3,-,TRBV7-6,-,TGTGCCAGCAGCTTAGCGGGGAAGGATTCTGGAAACACCATATATTTT,CASSLAGKDSGNTIYF
TRBJ1-4,-,TRBV28,-,TGTGCCAGCAATATCAGAGGGGGGGAAGAAAAACTGTTTTTT,CASNIRGGEEKLFF
TRBJ2-7,TRBD2,TRBV6-5,-,TGTGCCAGCAGTTGGACTAGCGGGATTAACGAGCAGTACTTC,CASSWTSGINEQYF
TRBJ1-1,-,TRBV29-1,-,TGCAGCGTTGAAGGGGGTCAGGGAAGGGCTGAAGCTTTCTTT,CSVEGGQGRAEAFF
TRBJ1-2,-,TRBV6-5,-,TGTGCCACCCAGGTACCCGCAGGTCGAGGCTACACCTTC,CATQVPAGRGYTF
TRBJ1-4,-,TRBV7-9,-,TGTGCCAGCAGCTTAGTCTTGGGCAGGACTAATGAAAAACTGTTTTTT,CASSLVLGRTNEKLFF
TRBJ2-2,TRBD2,TRBV5-4,-,TGTGCCAGCAGCCCCTCACTAGCGGATAATACCGGGGAGCTGTTTTTT,CASSPSLADNTGELFF
TRBJ1-6,-,TRBV5-1,-,TGCGCCAGCAGCTTTACTACAGGTGGAGATTCACCCCTCCACTTT,CASSFTTGGDSPLHF
TRBJ1-2,TRBD1,TRBV27,-,TGTGCCAGCAGCCCGGACAGGCATCATGACTATGGCTACACCTTC,CASSPDRHHDYGYTF
TRBJ2-2,TRBD1,TRBV29-1,-,TGCAGCGTTGATCCAGGGGGCGCGAACACCGGGGAGCTGTTTTTT,CSVDPGGANTGELFF
TRBJ1-2,TRBD1,TRBV5-1,-,TGCGCCAGCAGCTTGGGACAGGGGGGATATGGCTACACCTTC,CASSLGQGGYGYTF
TRBJ2-7,-,TRBV21-1,few,TGTGCCAGCAGCAAAGGAGTAAGGGAGGACCCAGACGACGAGCAGTACTTC,CASSKGVREDPDDEQYF
TRBJ2-5,-,TRBV5-1,-,TGCGCCAGCAGGCATGGCGGGGAGACCCAGTACTTC,CASRHGGETQYF
TRBJ2-7,-,TRBV11-2,-,TGTGCCAGCAGCTACCTGGACAGAGGGAACGAGCAGTACTTC,CASSYLDRGNEQYF
TRBJ2-5,-,TRBV25-1,-,TGTGCCAGCGCCCAAGGGGGGGAAGAGACCCAGTACTTC,CASAQGGEETQYF